These 20 T cell receptor beta chains were sequenced from one sample in a study of cytomegalovirus exposure and HLA in healthy donors. The method was immunoSEQ multiplex PCR; TCRdb's version includes in-frame clones alone and lacks a portion of them. The profile shows some 86,000 clones, approximately 93% of them singletons. Sequencing was carried out using PBMCs. The receptor set was obtained from a woman under 40 in good health and CMV-seronegative.

The chain has TRBV6-5 and TRBJ1-4, with TRBD1 as a possible D gene (5 bases). V was clipped by 6 bases and J by 13 bases, with 24 bases between them. The CDR3 is 15 residues long. In germline, CDR1 is MNHEY, CDR2 SVGAGI. CDR3 in DNA: TGTGCCAGCAGGGACCGCGGGACCGGCGGAAGGGGACTGTTTTTT. It specifies CASRDRGTGGRGLFF.

This rearrangement joins TRBV4-3 to TRBJ1-1; D is perhaps TRBD1 (6 bases). V was shortened by 0 bases and J by 1 base, with 9 bases between the two germline ends. The V gene's germline CDR1 is LGHNA and CDR2 YSLEER. This CDR3 contains 15 residues. The CDR3 spells CASSQDPGANTEAFF. The CDR3 nucleotides read TGCGCCAGCAGCCAAGACCCAGGGGCGAACACTGAAGCTTTCTTT.

This clone was found a few times. The chain is built from TRBV7-9 and TRBJ1-6, with D uncertain. The CDR3 has 12 residues. CDR1 SEHNR and CDR2 FQNEAQ come from the germline V gene (reference sequence). Trimming took 5 bases from V and 11 from J, leaving 10 bases between them. Here the CDR3 DNA reads TGTGCCAGCAGCCTCGACTGGGCACCCCTCCACTTT. Translated: CASSLDWAPLHF.

The chain links TRBV5-6 to TRBJ1-3, with 8 bases that match TRBD1. Germline loops: CDR1 SGHDT, CDR2 YYEEEE. This CDR3 is 15 amino acids long. Germline trimming cut 3 bases from V and 3 bases from J; bases unmatched to any gene: 5. The CDR3 reads CASSSPDRVGNTIYF. CDR3 sequence (DNA): TGTGCCAGCAGCTCCCCGGACAGGGTTGGAAACACCATATATTTT.

The gene calls are TRBV4-1 and TRBJ1-2; D might be TRBD1 (5 bases). Trimming pared 0 bases from V and 7 bases from J, leaving 18 bases between. The CDR3 is made up of 16 amino acids. Germline-derived CDR1 and CDR2 are MGHRA and YSYEKL. The CDR3 DNA follows: TGCGCCAGCAGCCAAGAGATGAGACAGAGGTCCCCTGGCTACACCTTC. Encoded protein: CASSQEMRQRSPGYTF.

The rearrangement uses TRBV10-2 and TRBJ2-7, with 13 bases identical to TRBD2. Germline V gene lookup returns CDR1 WSHSY and CDR2 SAAADI. The CDR3 length is 17 residues. V trimming: 3 bases; J trimming: 3 bases; junction bases outside the gene matches: 8. This chain's CDR3 is CASSDTSGRAGGYEQYF. As DNA, the CDR3 is TGCGCCAGCAGTGATACTAGCGGGAGGGCCGGGGGCTACGAGCAGTACTTC.

J is TRBJ2-1 and V is TRBV5-1; 9 positions match TRBD2. J was trimmed by 10 bases and V by 0 bases; bases with no gene match: 11. This CDR3 comprises 16 residues. CDR1 is SGHRS and CDR2 is YFSETQ in the germline V gene. The CDR3, as DNA: TGCGCCAGCAGCTTGGAACTTCGCGGGGGGGCGGGAGAGCAGTTCTTC. This gives the protein CASSLELRGGAGEQFF.

DNA of the CDR3: TGCAGCGTTGACTCAGGTGAACAGGACCTCTTCTATGGCTACACCTTC. Translated: CSVDSGEQDLFYGYTF. The chain couples TRBV29-1 to TRBJ1-2; possibly TRBD1 for D (5 bases). Trimming pared 3 bases from V and 4 bases from J, leaving 21 bases between. There are 16 residues in the CDR3. Per the germline V gene, CDR1 is SQVTM and CDR2 is ANQGSEA.

The chain uses TRBV5-6 and TRBJ2-1, with 8 bases that match TRBD2. Trimming removed 2 bases from V and 10 bases from J; junction bases left unmatched: 11. The CDR3 totals 15 residues. Germline CDR1 and CDR2: SGHDT and YYEEEE. The CDR3 nucleotides read TGTGCCAGCAGCTTTTCCTTGTTAGCGGGGTTCGAGCAGTTCTTC. Translation gives CASSFSLLAGFEQFF.

The V call is TRBV5-6, the J call TRBJ1-3; tentatively, D is TRBD1 (5 bases). V was pared by 0 bases and J by 2 bases, with 12 bases between. The CDR3 length is 16 residues. CDR1 is SGHDT, CDR2 YYEEEE, per germline. The DNA of the CDR3 is TGTGCCAGCAGCTTGGGACAGTCCGGCCCTGGAAACACCATATATTTT. It translates to CASSLGQSGPGNTIYF.

This clone is a singleton in its sample. V usage is TRBV18 and J usage is TRBJ2-7, with D tentatively TRBD2 (6 bases). The V end lost 6 bases, the J end lost 6 bases, and 24 bases lay between the germline ends. This CDR3 spans 16 amino acids. Germline lookup yields CDR1 KGHSH and CDR2 LQKENI. As DNA, the CDR3 is TGTGCCAGCTCTCCTCTAAGGGAGGCAGGGTCGGTCGAGCAGTACTTC. It is translated as CASSPLREAGSVEQYF.

CDR3 amino acids: CASSLGGRANTGELFF. The CDR3 DNA reads as TGCGCCAGCAGCTTGGGCGGGAGGGCCAACACCGGGGAGCTGTTTTTT. The chain couples TRBV5-1 to TRBJ2-2; 9 nucleotides agree with TRBD2. CDR1 is SGHRS and CDR2 is YFSETQ in the germline V gene. The CDR3 totals 16 residues. V trimming: 0 bases; J trimming: 2 bases; junction bases outside the gene matches: 2. The whole variable domain, filled in from reference TRBV5-1 and TRBJ2-2, reads KAGVTQTPRYLIKTRGQQVTLSCSPISGHRSVSWYQQTPGQGLQFLFEYFSETQRNKGNFPGRFSGRQFSNSRSEMNVSTLELGDSALYLCASSLGGRANTGELFFGEGSRLTVL.

The V gene is TRBV7-2, the J gene TRBJ2-3; the match to TRBD2 covers 11 bases. This CDR3 spans 15 amino acids. Germline V lookup: CDR1 SGHTA, CDR2 FQGNSA. V trimming: 0 bases; J trimming: 8 bases; junction bases outside the gene matches: 4. CDR3 in DNA: TGTGCCAGCAGCTTAGCCCTAGCGGGGGGAGGTACGCAGTATTTT. Its translation is CASSLALAGGGTQYF. Together with reference TRBV7-2 and TRBJ2-3, the CDR3 gives the full variable domain: GAGVSQSPSNKVTEKGKDVELRCDPISGHTALYWYRQSLGQGLEFLIYFQGNSAPDKSGLPSDRFSAERTGGSVSTLTIQRTQQEDSAVYLCASSLALAGGGTQYFGPGTRLTVL.

This chain links TRBV5-1 with TRBJ2-5; 7 bases fit TRBD2. The CDR3 runs 16 residues. V gave up 2 bases and J gave up 0 bases; unmatched junction bases: 7. Per the germline V gene, CDR1 is SGHRS and CDR2 is YFSETQ. The CDR3 loop is CASSFNPSGNQETQYF. The CDR3 DNA follows: TGCGCCAGCAGCTTCAACCCTAGCGGAAACCAAGAGACCCAGTACTTC.

The genes are TRBV28 and TRBJ2-1; tentatively, D is TRBD2 (6 bases). This CDR3 comprises 15 residues. The ends were cut back, 3 bases at V and 10 bases at J, with 19 bases in the middle. The germline CDR1 and CDR2 sequences are MDHEN and SYDVKM. This CDR3 reads CASSFRRGQPREQFF. The CDR3 DNA sequence: TGTGCCAGCAGTTTTAGGAGGGGCCAACCTCGGGAGCAGTTCTTC.

This clone has a handful of counts. The chain recombines TRBV19 with TRBJ1-6; D unresolved. The CDR3 length is 14 residues. Trimming took 7 bases from V and 0 from J, leaving 7 bases between them. In germline, CDR1 is LNHDA, CDR2 SQIVND (reference sequence). CDR3 nucleotide sequence: TGTGCCAGTACCTTTAGCTCCTATAATTCACCCCTCCACTTT. Its protein is CASTFSSYNSPLHF.

The chain carries TRBV9 and TRBJ2-7; D remains unclear. This CDR3 comprises 14 residues. The V gene lost 0 bases and the J gene lost 0 bases, with 7 bases spanning the gap. Germline loops: CDR1 SGDLS, CDR2 YYNGEE. The CDR3 is CASSVELRSYEQYF. The CDR3 region has the DNA TGTGCCAGCAGCGTAGAACTCCGCTCCTACGAGCAGTACTTC.

This chain uses TRBV18 with TRBJ2-2, with D uncertain. The CDR3 is made up of 12 amino acids. V was pared by 3 bases and J by 5 bases, with 4 bases between. CDR1 and CDR2 (germline): KGHSH, LQKENI. The CDR3 coding sequence is TGTGCCAGCTCACCTCTGACCGGGGAGCTGTTTTTT. Its translation is CASSPLTGELFF.

The CDR3 reads CASSYSNEGHTEAFF. CDR3 DNA: TGTGCCAGCAGTTACTCAAACGAGGGTCACACTGAAGCTTTCTTT. The V gene is TRBV6-5, the J gene TRBJ1-1; no clear D gene. This CDR3 is 15 amino acids long. V was pared by 0 bases and J by 3 bases, with 11 bases between. The germline V gene encodes CDR1 MNHEY and CDR2 SVGAGI.

J is TRBJ2-7 and V is TRBV6-5; 10 bases map to TRBD2. The J segment lost 2 bases and the V segment lost 2 bases, leaving 3 bases of the junction unmatched. Germline V gene sequence: CDR1 MNHEY, CDR2 SVGAGI. CDR3 size: 15 residues. The CDR3 coding sequence is TGTGCCAGCAGTTACGCGCTAGCGGGAGCCTACGAGCAGTACTTC. Amino acids: CASSYALAGAYEQYF.